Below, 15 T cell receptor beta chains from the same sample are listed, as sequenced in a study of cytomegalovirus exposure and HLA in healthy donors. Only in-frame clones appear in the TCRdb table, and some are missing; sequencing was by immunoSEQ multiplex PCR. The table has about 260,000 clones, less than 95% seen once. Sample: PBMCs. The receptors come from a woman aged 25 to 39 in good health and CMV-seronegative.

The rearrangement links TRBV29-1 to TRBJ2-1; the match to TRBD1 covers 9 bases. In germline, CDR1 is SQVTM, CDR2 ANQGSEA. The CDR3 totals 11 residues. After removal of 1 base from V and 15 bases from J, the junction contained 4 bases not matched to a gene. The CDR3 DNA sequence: TGCAGCGTTGAAGGCGGGACAGGGCGGTTCTTC. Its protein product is CSVEGGTGRFF.

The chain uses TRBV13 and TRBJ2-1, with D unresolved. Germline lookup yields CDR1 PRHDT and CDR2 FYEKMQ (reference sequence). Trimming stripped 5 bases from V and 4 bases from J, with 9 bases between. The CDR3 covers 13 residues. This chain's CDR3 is CASSGQAYNEQFF. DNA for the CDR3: TGTGCCAGCAGCGGGCAAGCTTACAATGAGCAGTTCTTC.

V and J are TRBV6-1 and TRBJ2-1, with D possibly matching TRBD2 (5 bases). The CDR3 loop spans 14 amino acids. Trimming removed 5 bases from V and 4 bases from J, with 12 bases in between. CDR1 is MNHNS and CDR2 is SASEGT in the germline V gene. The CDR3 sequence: CASSLWESYNEQFF. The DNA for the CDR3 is TGTGCCAGCAGTCTCTGGGAGAGTTACAATGAGCAGTTCTTC.

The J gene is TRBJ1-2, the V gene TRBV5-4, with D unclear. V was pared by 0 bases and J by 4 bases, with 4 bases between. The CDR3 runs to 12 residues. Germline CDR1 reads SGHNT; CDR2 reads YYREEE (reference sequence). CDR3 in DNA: TGTGCCAGCAGCTTGGACAGCTATGGCTACACCTTC. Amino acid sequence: CASSLDSYGYTF.

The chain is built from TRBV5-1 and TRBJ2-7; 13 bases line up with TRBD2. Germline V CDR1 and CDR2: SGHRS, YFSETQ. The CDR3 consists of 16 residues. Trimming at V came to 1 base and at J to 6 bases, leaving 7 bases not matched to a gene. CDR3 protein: CASSLRLAGGSGEQYF. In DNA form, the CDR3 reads TGCGCCAGCAGCTTGAGACTAGCGGGGGGATCGGGCGAGCAGTACTTC.

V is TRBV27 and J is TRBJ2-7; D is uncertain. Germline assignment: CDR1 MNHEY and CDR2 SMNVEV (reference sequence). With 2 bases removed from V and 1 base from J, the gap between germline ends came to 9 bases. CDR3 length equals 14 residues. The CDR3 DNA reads TGTGCCAGCAGTTTACGGAGTAGGTCCTACGAGCAGTACTTC. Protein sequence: CASSLRSRSYEQYF.

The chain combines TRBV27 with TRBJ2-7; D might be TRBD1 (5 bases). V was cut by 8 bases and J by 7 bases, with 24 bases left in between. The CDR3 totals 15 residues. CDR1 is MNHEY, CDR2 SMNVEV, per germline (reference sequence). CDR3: CASSTSGLGKVEQYF. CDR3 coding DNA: TGTGCCAGCTCTACCTCAGGGTTGGGTAAAGTGGAGCAGTACTTC.

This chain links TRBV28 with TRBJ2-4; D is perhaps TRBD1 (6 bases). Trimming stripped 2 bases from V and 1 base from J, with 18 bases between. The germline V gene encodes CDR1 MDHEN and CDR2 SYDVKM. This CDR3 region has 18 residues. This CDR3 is CASSLAHPGQRAKNIQYF. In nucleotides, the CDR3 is TGTGCCAGCAGTTTAGCACACCCCGGACAGCGGGCCAAAAACATTCAGTACTTC.

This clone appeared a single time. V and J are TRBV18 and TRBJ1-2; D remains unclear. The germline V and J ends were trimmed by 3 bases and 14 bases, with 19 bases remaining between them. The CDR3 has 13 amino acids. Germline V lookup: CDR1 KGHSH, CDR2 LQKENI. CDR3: CASSPLGEALRTF. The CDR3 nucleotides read TGTGCCAGCTCACCCCTCGGGGAGGCCCTCAGGACCTTC.

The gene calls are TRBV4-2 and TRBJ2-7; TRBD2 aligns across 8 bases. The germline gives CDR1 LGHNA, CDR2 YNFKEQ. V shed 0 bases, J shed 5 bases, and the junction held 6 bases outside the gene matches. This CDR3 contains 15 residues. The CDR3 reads CASSQDWTSTHEQYF. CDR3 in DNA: TGTGCCAGCAGCCAAGATTGGACTAGCACTCACGAGCAGTACTTC.

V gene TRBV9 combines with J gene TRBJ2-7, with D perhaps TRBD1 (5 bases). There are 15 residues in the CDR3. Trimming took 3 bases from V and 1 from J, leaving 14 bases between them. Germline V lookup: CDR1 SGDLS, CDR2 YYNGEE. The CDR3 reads CASSAEDMPSYEQYF. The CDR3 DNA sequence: TGTGCCAGCAGCGCAGAGGACATGCCTTCCTACGAGCAGTACTTC.

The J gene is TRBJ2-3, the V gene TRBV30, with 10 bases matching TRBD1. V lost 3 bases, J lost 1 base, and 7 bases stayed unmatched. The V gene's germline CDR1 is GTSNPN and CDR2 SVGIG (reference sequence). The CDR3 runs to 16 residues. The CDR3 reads CAWREGTGVRTDTQYF. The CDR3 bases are TGTGCCTGGAGGGAAGGGACAGGGGTGCGCACAGATACGCAGTATTTT.

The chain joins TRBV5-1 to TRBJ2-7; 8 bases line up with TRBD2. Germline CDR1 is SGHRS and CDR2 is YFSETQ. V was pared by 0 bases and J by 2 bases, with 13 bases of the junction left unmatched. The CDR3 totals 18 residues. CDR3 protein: CASSLEPSRTSTAYEQYF. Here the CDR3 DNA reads TGCGCCAGCAGCTTGGAACCCTCTAGGACTAGCACAGCCTACGAGCAGTACTTC.

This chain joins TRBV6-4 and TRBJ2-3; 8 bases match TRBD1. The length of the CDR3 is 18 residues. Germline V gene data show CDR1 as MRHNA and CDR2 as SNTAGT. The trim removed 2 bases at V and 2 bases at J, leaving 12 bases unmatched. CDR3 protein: CASSDETGVMQYTDTQYF. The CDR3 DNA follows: TGTGCCAGCAGTGACGAGACAGGGGTGATGCAATACACAGATACGCAGTATTTT.

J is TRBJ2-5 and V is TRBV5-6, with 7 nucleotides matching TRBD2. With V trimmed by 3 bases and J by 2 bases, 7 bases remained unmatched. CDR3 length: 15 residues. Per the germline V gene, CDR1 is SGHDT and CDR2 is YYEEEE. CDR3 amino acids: CASSYLRGEQETQYF. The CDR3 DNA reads TGTGCCAGCAGCTATCTCCGGGGGGAGCAAGAGACCCAGTACTTC.